A selection of T cell receptor beta chains follows, all from one sample in a study of human T cells and chemical hapten exposure. Using its own MiXCR run on the RACE reads, TCRdb lists one record per CDR3 protein. The sample records more than 95,000 distinct CDR3 sequences, 30% to 35% being singletons. This material consisted of whole blood, taken in connection with sensitization to the hapten diphenylcyclopropenone (DPC). Receptor source: a man aged 35 to 55 with alopecia areata. Some clones in this sample may be carry-over from other donors' samples. Both conserved end residues are part of each CDR3. Each record gives: clone size, V gene, D gene, J gene, CDR3 DNA, CDR3 protein. The D gene is left open where the match is weak. Size values are once, few and many counts, or a class for expanded clones, and some rows have none.

clone_size: -; v_call: TRBV29-1; d_call: TRBD1; j_call: TRBJ2-1; cdr3_nt: TGCAGCGTTATTTCGACAGGGGGCTTTGAGCAGTTCTTC; cdr3_aa: CSVISTGGFEQFF
clone_size: -; v_call: TRBV25-1; d_call: -; j_call: TRBJ2-6; cdr3_nt: TGTGCCAGCAGTGCCCGACAGTTCTCTGGGGCCAACGTCCTGACTTTC; cdr3_aa: CASSARQFSGANVLTF
clone_size: few; v_call: TRBV3-1; d_call: -; j_call: TRBJ2-7; cdr3_nt: TGTGCCAGCAGCCGCATTGGGGCCTTGAACGAGCAGTACTTC; cdr3_aa: CASSRIGALNEQYF
clone_size: -; v_call: TRBV3-1; d_call: TRBD1; j_call: TRBJ2-4; cdr3_nt: TGTGCCAGCAGCCTAGGACAGGGGAGAAACATTCAGTACTTC; cdr3_aa: CASSLGQGRNIQYF
clone_size: few; v_call: TRBV20-1; d_call: TRBD2; j_call: TRBJ2-1; cdr3_nt: TGCAGTGCTTCTGCTTGGACTAGCGGGAGGGCCGGTAATGAGCAGTTCTTC; cdr3_aa: CSASAWTSGRAGNEQFF
clone_size: -; v_call: TRBV6-2/TRBV6-3; d_call: TRBD1; j_call: TRBJ1-1; cdr3_nt: TGTGCCAGCAGCGGACAGGGGGCTGGTGAAGCTTTCTTT; cdr3_aa: CASSGQGAGEAFF
clone_size: few; v_call: TRBV29-1; d_call: TRBD1; j_call: TRBJ1-1; cdr3_nt: TGCAGCGGGGTGACAGGGACGAACACTGAAGCTTTCTTT; cdr3_aa: CSGVTGTNTEAFF
clone_size: -; v_call: TRBV6-1; d_call: -; j_call: TRBJ1-2; cdr3_nt: TGTGCCAGCACACAGGGAAGAGGCTACACCTTC; cdr3_aa: CASTQGRGYTF
clone_size: -; v_call: TRBV29-1; d_call: TRBD2; j_call: TRBJ2-2; cdr3_nt: TGCAGCGTTGAAGATAAGCGGGAGGGCCTGTTCGGGGAGCTGTTTTTT; cdr3_aa: CSVEDKREGLFGELFF
clone_size: -; v_call: TRBV12-3/TRBV12-4; d_call: -; j_call: TRBJ2-5; cdr3_nt: TGTGCCAGCAACCTACCAAACTCGGAGACCCAGTACTTC; cdr3_aa: CASNLPNSETQYF
clone_size: -; v_call: TRBV9; d_call: TRBD1; j_call: TRBJ2-3; cdr3_nt: TGTGCCAGCAGCGCAGGACAGGGGAGGGATACGCAGTATTTT; cdr3_aa: CASSAGQGRDTQYF
clone_size: few; v_call: TRBV10-3; d_call: TRBD2; j_call: TRBJ2-5; cdr3_nt: TGTGCCATCAGTGGGCGGGAGGGCCAGGAGACCCAGTACTTC; cdr3_aa: CAISGREGQETQYF
clone_size: -; v_call: TRBV24-1; d_call: TRBD2; j_call: TRBJ2-5; cdr3_nt: TGTGCCACCAGTGACTCCACGCGACTAGCGGGAGGTGAGACCCAGTACTTC; cdr3_aa: CATSDSTRLAGGETQYF
clone_size: -; v_call: TRBV12-3/TRBV12-4; d_call: -; j_call: TRBJ2-7; cdr3_nt: TGTGCCAGCAGCCCCCTTCTGAGCTCCTACGAGCAGTACTTC; cdr3_aa: CASSPLLSSYEQYF
clone_size: few; v_call: TRBV12-3/TRBV12-4; d_call: -; j_call: TRBJ2-1; cdr3_nt: TGTGCCAGCAGTTTAGTGGGGGGCGGAGGGGTAGGCCATGAGCAGTTCTTC; cdr3_aa: CASSLVGGGGVGHEQFF
clone_size: -; v_call: TRBV29-1; d_call: -; j_call: TRBJ1-2; cdr3_nt: TGCAGCGTTGATGCTGCAGGGGAAACCTATGGCTACACCTTC; cdr3_aa: CSVDAAGETYGYTF
clone_size: -; v_call: TRBV7-3; d_call: -; j_call: TRBJ2-5; cdr3_nt: TGTGCCAGCAGCACATTGGAGGGGGAGACCCAGTACTTC; cdr3_aa: CASSTLEGETQYF
clone_size: -; v_call: TRBV27; d_call: -; j_call: TRBJ1-2; cdr3_nt: TGTGCCAGCAGTTTACGGCGACAGGACTATGGCTACACCTTC; cdr3_aa: CASSLRRQDYGYTF
clone_size: -; v_call: TRBV7-9; d_call: -; j_call: TRBJ2-5; cdr3_nt: TGTGCCAGCAGCTTTAGGGGGACCACGGCCGAAGAGACCCAGTACTTC; cdr3_aa: CASSFRGTTAEETQYF
clone_size: -; v_call: TRBV5-6; d_call: -; j_call: TRBJ2-6; cdr3_nt: TGTGCCAGCAGCTTGGAACGGGCGGGAATGACTGGGGCCAACGTCCTGACTTTC; cdr3_aa: CASSLERAGMTGANVLTF
clone_size: few; v_call: TRBV27; d_call: TRBD1; j_call: TRBJ1-3; cdr3_nt: TGTGCCAGCAGTTTCACGACAGGGGGCTCGGACACCATATATTTT; cdr3_aa: CASSFTTGGSDTIYF
clone_size: -; v_call: TRBV11-2; d_call: -; j_call: TRBJ2-5; cdr3_nt: TGTGCCAGCAGCTTAGCGCTGGGGACCCAGTACTTC; cdr3_aa: CASSLALGTQYF
clone_size: -; v_call: TRBV2; d_call: -; j_call: TRBJ2-4; cdr3_nt: TGTGCCAGCAGTAGAGGCCAAAACATTCAGTACTTC; cdr3_aa: CASSRGQNIQYF
clone_size: -; v_call: TRBV29-1; d_call: TRBD2; j_call: TRBJ2-1; cdr3_nt: TGCAGCGTTGAAGAGACTAGCGGGCCCCAGTTCTTC; cdr3_aa: CSVEETSGPQFF
clone_size: -; v_call: TRBV18; d_call: -; j_call: TRBJ1-1; cdr3_nt: TGTGCCAGCTCACCAACTTCAGGTCGCACTGAAGCTTTCTTT; cdr3_aa: CASSPTSGRTEAFF
clone_size: few; v_call: TRBV29-1; d_call: -; j_call: TRBJ2-3; cdr3_nt: TGCAGCGTTGAGGGTACTAGCACAGATACGCAGTATTTT; cdr3_aa: CSVEGTSTDTQYF
clone_size: -; v_call: TRBV27; d_call: -; j_call: TRBJ2-3; cdr3_nt: TGTGCCAGCAGTTCACCGGGAGTAGGGACAGATACGCAGTATTTT; cdr3_aa: CASSSPGVGTDTQYF
clone_size: few; v_call: TRBV12-3/TRBV12-4; d_call: TRBD1; j_call: TRBJ2-3; cdr3_nt: TGTGCCAGCAGTTTCATTAAGACAGGGAGCACAGATACGCAGTATTTT; cdr3_aa: CASSFIKTGSTDTQYF
clone_size: few; v_call: TRBV20-1; d_call: TRBD2; j_call: TRBJ2-3; cdr3_nt: TGCAGTGCCAGGGTCTTAAGATTTGCGGGAGGGCCAGGGGATACGCAGTATTTT; cdr3_aa: CSARVLRFAGGPGDTQYF
clone_size: few; v_call: TRBV20-1; d_call: TRBD2; j_call: TRBJ2-3; cdr3_nt: TGCAGTGCTCTGGTTCTAGCGGTACGCACAGATACGCAGTATTTT; cdr3_aa: CSALVLAVRTDTQYF
clone_size: -; v_call: TRBV20-1; d_call: -; j_call: TRBJ2-7; cdr3_nt: TGCAGTGCTAGAGATCCCGCAGGTCTAACATCCTACGAGCAGTACTTC; cdr3_aa: CSARDPAGLTSYEQYF
clone_size: -; v_call: TRBV4-3; d_call: -; j_call: TRBJ2-1; cdr3_nt: TGCGCCAGCAGCCAAGATAACTCCTTAAGCTCCTACAATGAGCAGTTCTTC; cdr3_aa: CASSQDNSLSSYNEQFF